The 14 T cell receptor beta chains below come from one sample, sequenced in a study of technical replicates of blood from several donors. TCRdb's copy holds only in-frame clones and misses some; the assay was immunoSEQ multiplex PCR. In the table there are roughly 50,000 clones, roughly 95% of which are singletons. The sample taken for sequencing was PBMCs. These receptor sequences come from a human donor in good health. Some clones in this sample may be carry-over from other donors' samples.

The V and J genes are TRBV11-3 and TRBJ2-5, with 8 positions matching TRBD1. V shed 1 base and J 5 bases; nucleotides not matched to a gene: 3. Germline values: CDR1 SGHNT, CDR2 YENEEA. There are 14 residues in the CDR3. The CDR3 bases are TGTGCCAGCAGCTTAGGCAGGGGGCACGAGACCCAGTACTTC. Translated: CASSLGRGHETQYF.

This chain joins TRBV4-2 and TRBJ1-2; TRBD1 aligns across 9 bases. Looked up from germline, CDR1 is LGHNA and CDR2 is YNFKEQ. Losses at the gene ends were 2 bases for V and 7 bases for J; bases not matched to a gene: 8. The CDR3 is 15 amino acids. The CDR3 is CASSQFTGTGIGYTF. As DNA, the CDR3 is TGTGCCAGCAGCCAATTCACCGGGACAGGGATTGGCTACACCTTC.

A single count supports this clone. This chain's CDR3 is CASSPTYNQPQHF. The CDR3 nucleotides read TGTGCCAGCAGCCCCACATACAATCAGCCCCAGCATTTT. The V and J genes are TRBV5-4 and TRBJ1-5; D uncertain. Per germline, CDR1 SGHNT and CDR2 YYREEE (reference sequence). The CDR3 runs to 13 residues. V lost 4 bases, J lost 3 bases, and 8 bases lay in between.

This sequence joins TRBV28 and TRBJ2-2, with TRBD2 identical over 8 bases. The ends lost 6 bases at V and 1 base at J; junction bases unmatched: 1. CDR1 is MDHEN, CDR2 SYDVKM, per germline. This CDR3 contains 14 residues. CDR3 region: CASRLAGNTGELFF. In nucleotides, the CDR3 is TGTGCCAGCAGGCTAGCGGGGAACACCGGGGAGCTGTTTTTT.

The J gene is TRBJ1-5, the V gene TRBV2; D call uncertain. Germline V CDR1 and CDR2: SNHLY, FYNNEI. CDR3 length: 14 residues. Trimming removed 7 bases at V and 0 bases at J, with 10 bases between. Here the CDR3 DNA reads TGTGCCAGCAAGGCCAGCGATAGCAATCAGCCCCAGCATTTT. Its translation is CASKASDSNQPQHF.

The V and J genes are TRBV6-5 and TRBJ2-3; 13 bases are shared with TRBD2. Germline V CDR1 and CDR2: MNHEY, SVGAGI. J was trimmed by 8 bases and V by 8 bases; bases with no gene match: 7. The CDR3 runs 14 residues. Written as DNA, the CDR3 is TGTGCCAGCCGAACTAGCGGGGGGGCCAGTACGCAGTATTTT. Translation: CASRTSGGASTQYF.

The chain is built from TRBV20-1 and TRBJ1-1; D gene uncertain. CDR1 and CDR2 (germline): DFQATT, SNEGSKA (reference sequence). V lost 8 bases and J lost 5, with 9 bases in between. CDR3 length equals 10 residues. For the CDR3, the DNA is TGCAGTCCTGAAACAACTGAAGCTTTCTTT. It is translated as CSPETTEAFF.

This clone occurred once. The V gene is TRBV29-1, the J gene TRBJ2-4, with a weak D call TRBD2 (6 bases). V was pared by 3 bases and J by 7 bases, with 13 bases between. Germline V gene sequence: CDR1 SQVTM, CDR2 ANQGSEA. This CDR3 region has 13 residues. The CDR3 reads CSVESSVNNIQYF. The CDR3, as DNA: TGCAGCGTTGAGTCTAGCGTCAACAACATTCAGTACTTC.

This chain joins TRBV6-5 and TRBJ2-3; 7 bases fit TRBD1. The J segment lost 1 base and the V segment lost 4 bases, leaving 2 bases of the junction unmatched. CDR1 is MNHEY and CDR2 is SVGAGI in the germline V gene. The CDR3 has 14 residues. The CDR3 coding sequence is TGTGCCAGCAGTTTGGGGACAGGCACAGATACGCAGTATTTT. Protein product: CASSLGTGTDTQYF.

The J gene is TRBJ1-6, the V gene TRBV5-1; weak D call: TRBD1 (5 bases). Looked up from germline, CDR1 is SGHRS and CDR2 is YFSETQ. This CDR3 is 16 amino acids long. Deletions cut 0 bases from V and 9 bases from J, with 16 bases between. The CDR3 sequence: CASSLVVGQGASPLHF. The CDR3 DNA reads as TGCGCCAGCAGCTTGGTGGTAGGGCAGGGTGCTTCACCCCTCCACTTT.

This clone has just one count. This chain uses TRBV18 with TRBJ1-5; D ambiguous. V lost 3 bases and J lost 3, with 6 bases in between. The CDR3 is made up of 13 amino acids. CDR1 KGHSH and CDR2 LQKENI come from the germline V gene. CDR3 nucleotides: TGTGCCAGCTCACCCGAGATCAATCAGCCCCAGCATTTT. The encoded protein is CASSPEINQPQHF. The variable domain in full, completed from reference TRBV18 and TRBJ1-5, reads NAGVMQNPRHLVRRRGQEARLRCSPMKGHSHVYWYRQLPEEGLKFMVYLQKENIIDESGMPKERFSAEFPKEGPSILRIQQVVRGDSAAYFCASSPEINQPQHFGDGTRLSIL.

The chain employs TRBV9 and TRBJ2-4, with 9 bases fitting TRBD1. This CDR3 is 17 amino acids long. The V gene end was trimmed by 1 base and the J gene end by 7 bases; junction bases not matched to a gene: 12. Per germline, CDR1 SGDLS and CDR2 YYNGEE. The CDR3 loop reads CASSVSTGGQVSNIQYF. As DNA, the CDR3 is TGTGCCAGCAGCGTATCCACAGGGGGCCAGGTTTCCAACATTCAGTACTTC.

The rearrangement joins TRBV12-5 to TRBJ2-7; 8 positions agree with TRBD2. CDR3 length equals 15 residues. The V and J ends lost 0 bases and 6 bases, in that order; junction bases with no gene match: 7. The germline gives CDR1 LGHNT, CDR2 FRNRAP. The CDR3 coding sequence is TGTGCTAGTGGTTTGGTAGGGGTCGGGGGGGGCGAGCAGTACTTC. Encoded protein: CASGLVGVGGGEQYF.

The CDR3, as DNA: TGCGCCAGCAGCTTGGCCGGGGCGGGGGGGACAGATACGCAGTATTTT. Its translation is CASSLAGAGGTDTQYF. This rearrangement joins TRBV5-1 to TRBJ2-3; 9 bases line up with TRBD2. From germline, CDR1 is SGHRS and CDR2 YFSETQ. Trimming took 0 bases from V and 3 from J; bases not matched to a gene: 5. The CDR3 contains 16 residues.